The 2 T cell receptor beta chains in this list originate from one sample, sequenced in a study of shared clonotypes between healthy human individuals (dated by TCRdb to 2018 to 2020). Library construction relied on the immunoSEQ multiplex PCR assay. This is the immuneACCESS table as TCRdb keeps it, with only in-frame sequences that have V and J called. A part of the clones is gone; compared with another copy, unresolved V genes explain less than half, and the rest is unexplained. The sample records roughly 600,000 clones, roughly 98% of which are singletons. In total, the top ten clones hold more than 0.3% of the sample. For the CD8 naive samples, CD45RO-negative cells were positively selected for CCR7, yielding a CD45RA+CCR7+ population from which TemRA cells were excluded. The sample consisted of naive CD8+ T cells sorted from blood. The sample's cell subset or site label, in plain terms: CD45RA+CCR7+. The receptors shown here come from a man aged 30 to 39 in good health.

The chain is built from TRBV27 and TRBJ1-2; TRBD1 might be the D (5 bases). Trimming left V 5 bases short and J 6 bases short, with 10 bases between. The length of the CDR3 is 12 residues. Germline CDR1 and CDR2: MNHEY and SMNVEV (reference sequence). CDR3 DNA: TGTGCCAGCAGTCAGGGAGGAGATGGCTACACCTTC. It codes for CASSQGGDGYTF.

This clone was counted once. CDR3 sequence: CASTVSAGELNIQYF. The DNA for the CDR3 is TGTGCCAGCACCGTCTCGGCGGGAGAACTGAACATTCAGTACTTC. The rearrangement links TRBV27 to TRBJ2-4, with 7 positions matching TRBD2. The germline V gene has CDR1 MNHEY and CDR2 SMNVEV (reference sequence). V shed 7 bases, J shed 7 bases, and the junction held 13 bases outside the gene matches. This CDR3 spans 15 amino acids.